The clone carrying this TCR beta chain has just one count. Its antigen is still unknown. The data stem from a study of cytomegalovirus exposure and HLA in healthy donors. The CDR3 is 14 residues long. Germline CDR1 is SGHVS and CDR2 is FQNEAQ. Trimming pared 4 bases from V and 4 bases from J, leaving 10 bases between. Study results and caveats: Under in vitro conditions, three CMV-associated chains were confirmed as specific for CMV antigens. Reported findings show TCR beta sequences accurately forecast HLA-A and HLA-B alleles in most subjects. The investigators catalogued 150 or so TCR beta chains as cytomegalovirus-associated.

In the PCR, 60 Vbeta and 13 Jbeta primers were used. TCRdb's table, derived via immunoSEQ multiplex PCR, lists solely in-frame clones and lacks some. The table lists more than 110,000 clones, about 85% of them singletons. The sequenced sample was PBMCs. This chain joins TRBV7-8 and TRBJ2-2, with D perhaps matching TRBD1 (5 bases). The receptor's source is a female donor in good health and CMV-seronegative. CDR3 sequence reads: CASSSRTSTGELFF. For the CDR3, the DNA is TGTGCCAGCAGCTCCCGGACATCCACCGGGGAGCTGTTTTTT.